These 10 T cell receptor beta chains originate from one sample sequenced in a study of control samples from healthy donors and cancer patients. Measured with immunoSEQ multiplex PCR; TCRdb has only the in-frame clones, and not every one. The table has 91,000 or so clones, 90% to 95% seen once; the top ten hold around 0.9%. The specimen was blood. The receptors stem from a woman aged 25 to 45 in good health.

J is TRBJ1-2 and V is TRBV18; 7 bases agree with TRBD1. Germline V gives CDR1 KGHSH, CDR2 LQKENI. There are 15 residues in the CDR3. V shed 6 bases, J shed 5 bases, and the junction held 12 bases outside the gene matches. CDR3 protein: CASSTRGRGGYGYTF. In nucleotides, the CDR3 is TGTGCCAGCTCGACGAGGGGCAGGGGGGGATATGGCTACACCTTC.

This clone was seen only once. V is TRBV5-1 and J is TRBJ2-2; 11 bases map to TRBD1. The CDR3 is made up of 16 amino acids. V dropped 3 bases and J dropped 4; count of bases not matched to a gene: 5. Germline V gene lookup returns CDR1 SGHRS and CDR2 YFSETQ. The CDR3 is CASSSPGQGVTGELFF. For the CDR3, the DNA is TGCGCCAGCAGCTCCCCGGGACAGGGGGTCACCGGGGAGCTGTTTTTT. Full variable domain (remainder filled in from reference TRBV5-1 and TRBJ2-2): KAGVTQTPRYLIKTRGQQVTLSCSPISGHRSVSWYQQTPGQGLQFLFEYFSETQRNKGNFPGRFSGRQFSNSRSEMNVSTLELGDSALYLCASSSPGQGVTGELFFGEGSRLTVL.

The rearrangement joins TRBV7-3 to TRBJ2-3; D ambiguous. Germline V CDR1 and CDR2: SGHTA, FQGTGA. V was trimmed by 0 bases and J by 1 base, leaving 2 bases between them. This CDR3 is built from 13 residues. CDR3: CASSLTGTDTQYF. The CDR3 nucleotides are TGTGCCAGCAGCTTAACGGGCACAGATACGCAGTATTTT.

The J gene is TRBJ1-5, the V gene TRBV11-2; no clear D gene. From germline, CDR1 is SGHAT and CDR2 FQNNGV. The V and J ends lost 3 bases and 6 bases respectively, with 12 bases between them. The length of the CDR3 is 14 residues. The CDR3 spells CASSFEAASQPQHF. The CDR3, as DNA: TGTGCCAGCAGCTTTGAGGCAGCCAGTCAGCCCCAGCATTTT.

This chain connects TRBV15 to TRBJ2-1; 9 positions agree with TRBD1. The CDR3 extends over 18 amino acids. Germline CDR1 LNHNV, CDR2 YYDKDF (reference sequence). With 1 base clipped from V and 8 bases from J, the junction kept 15 bases outside the gene matches. CDR3: CATSRATRNLGTGYEQFF. In DNA, the CDR3 is TGTGCCACCAGCAGAGCTACCCGGAATTTGGGGACAGGGTATGAGCAGTTCTTC.

The rearrangement uses TRBV2 and TRBJ1-1; D is perhaps TRBD1 (6 bases). This CDR3 has 12 amino acids. V dropped 6 bases and J dropped 5 bases, with 10 bases sitting between them. Germline CDR1 reads SNHLY; CDR2 reads FYNNEI. CDR3 coding DNA: TGTGCCAGCAGCTACGGACAGACTGAAGCTTTCTTT. It translates to CASSYGQTEAFF.

The genes are TRBV6-1 and TRBJ2-7, with D perhaps assigned TRBD1 or TRBD2 (5 bases each). This CDR3 has 14 amino acids. Per the germline V gene, CDR1 is MNHNS and CDR2 is SASEGT. V was trimmed by 2 bases and J by 5 bases, leaving 13 bases between them. CDR3 residues: CASSETGTPNEQYF. The CDR3 DNA reads as TGTGCCAGCAGTGAAACCGGGACCCCCAACGAGCAGTACTTC.

The chain is built from TRBV6-5 and TRBJ2-3; 11 nucleotides line up with TRBD2. The ends lost 4 bases at V and 4 bases at J; junction bases unmatched: 4. Germline V gene data show CDR1 as MNHEY and CDR2 as SVGAGI. The CDR3 sequence is 15 residues long. CDR3 in DNA: TGTGCCAGCAGTTTAGCGGGAGGGCCCTCAGATACGCAGTATTTT. Protein: CASSLAGGPSDTQYF.

The rearrangement links TRBV3-1 (or the pseudogene TRBV3-2) to TRBJ2-3, with TRBD2 matching 11 bases. The V segment lost 4 bases and the J segment 0 bases; nucleotides outside the gene matches: 12. The CDR3 contains 19 residues. The V gene's germline CDR1 is LGHDT and CDR2 YNNKEL (reference sequence). CDR3 sequence: CASSPWIAGGGFSTDTQYF. The CDR3 nucleotides are TGTGCCAGCAGCCCGTGGATAGCGGGGGGGGGATTTAGCACAGATACGCAGTATTTT.

J is TRBJ2-7 and V is TRBV10-1; 8 positions agree with TRBD1. The ends lost 5 bases at V and 2 bases at J; junction bases unmatched: 5. There are 14 residues in the CDR3. Germline CDR1 and CDR2: WNHNN and SYGVQD (reference sequence). The CDR3 nucleotides read TGCGCCAGCAGTCCCGACAGGGGCCCCTACGAGCAGTACTTC. Amino acids: CASSPDRGPYEQYF.